Reported below is one T cell receptor beta chain. Original processing notes: Scientists estimated how many nucleated cells there were by amplifying reference gene primers. The protocol was immunoSEQ multiplex PCR, while the TCRdb copy is restricted to in-frame clones and leaves out a portion. V and J calls and clone size are given by that table; D and trimming were obtained from the DNA. The table includes 170,000 or so clones, approximately 86% detected once. This record comes from a study of blood T cell repertoires in COVID-19. Turning to the study itself: The cDNA or gDNA used as material had been derived from T cells, B-cell-depleted T cells, or PBMCs.

The germline CDR1 and CDR2 sequences are LNHDA and SQIVND (reference sequence). The CDR3 is 16 amino acids. V shed 0 bases and J 6 bases; nucleotides not matched to a gene: 7. The material sequenced was peripheral blood. The sequence was collected from a man aged 55 to 70 with COVID-19, enrolled during active disease. V usage is TRBV19 and J usage is TRBJ2-1, with TRBD2 matching over 8 bases. The CDR3 reads CASSIDRGGMLNEQFF. The CDR3 DNA follows: TGTGCCAGTAGTATAGATCGGGGGGGCATGCTCAATGAGCAGTTCTTC.